This T cell receptor beta chain was obtained from a study of human T cells and chemical hapten exposure. In the study overall: Patients' scalps got diphenylcyclopropenone weekly throughout the approximately 23-week study.

The V and J ends lost 4 bases and 6 bases respectively, with 5 bases between them. Per the germline V gene, CDR1 is SQVTM and CDR2 is ANQGSEA. The CDR3 consists of 10 residues. Time point described: patch test 1, 2 weeks after DPC sensitization. Treatment specified: therapeutic diphenylcyclopropenone sensitization with weekly scalp DPC. Study-wide results and limits: Donors' alopecia may make their immune response differ from healthy people's.

Comments on this clonotype: Its antigen is not identified.

One entry per CDR3 protein, called by TCRdb with MiXCR from the RACE reads. The sample holds 65,000 to 85,000 distinct CDR3 sequences; 12% are singletons and the top ten take roughly 3.4%. The TCR was taken from an older woman with alopecia areata. Some clones in this sample may be carry-over from other donors' samples. The input for sequencing was whole blood, taken in connection with sensitization to the hapten diphenylcyclopropenone (DPC). This chain links TRBV29-1 with TRBJ2-3; D is uncertain. This CDR3 reads CSVAVDTQYF. CDR3 sequence (DNA): TGCAGCGTTGCGGTGGATACGCAGTATTTT.